This TCR beta chain appears in the sequencing data of a study of blood T cell repertoires in COVID-19. Study-level background: Spain, Italy and the United States supplied samples that represented acute and convalescent COVID-19. PBMCs, B-cell-depleted T cells, or T cells provided the cDNA or gDNA that made up the material.

Germline V gene lookup returns CDR1 SGHRS and CDR2 YFSETQ. There are 15 residues in the CDR3. V was clipped by 4 bases and J by 4 bases; unmatched bases: 6. Original data processing: Amplification of reference gene primers was used by the study to estimate nucleated cell counts. Repertoires were generated with immunoSEQ multiplex PCR, while TCRdb's copy carries only in-frame clones and drops some. V and J calls and clone size follow that table, whereas D and trimming were derived from the DNA. The data contain over 90,000 clones, 80% to 90% of them singletons. Specimen: peripheral blood. The TCR sequence derives from a human donor in a cohort sampled during active COVID-19. The genes are TRBV5-1 and TRBJ2-3, with 10 bases lining up with TRBD2. The CDR3 here is CASSQSGGVPDTQYF. The DNA for the CDR3 is TGCGCCAGCAGCCAAAGCGGGGGGGTTCCAGATACGCAGTATTTT.